This TCR beta chain was recorded in a study of OX40 agonist ivuxolimab in advanced cancers. In the study overall: Of the participants, approximately 36% had some prior anti-PD-1, anti-PD-L1 or anti-CTLA-4 therapy, which was allowed. Partial responses were achieved by three patients, one with hepatocellular carcinoma and two with cutaneous melanoma. Study results and caveats: With doses of 0.1 to 3.0 mg/kg, CD4+ and CD8+ blood T cells had undergone clonal expansion by week 6.

Clones were read by immunoSEQ multiplex PCR, and TCRdb kept only the in-frame ones, dropping some. The top ten clones hold 9.5% to 12% of a sample with tens of thousands of clones, 89% of them seen once. Points on this clone: Its antigen remains unknown.

Samples of blood were obtained at baseline, on cycle 4 day 1, and on cycle 7 day 1. The trim removed 4 bases at V and 2 bases at J, leaving 8 bases unmatched. This CDR3 contains 16 residues. The germline V gene encodes CDR1 SQVTM and CDR2 ANQGSEA. J is TRBJ2-1 and V is TRBV29-1; TRBD2 agrees at 10 bases. This receptor was obtained from an adult with an advanced solid tumor such as melanoma, head and neck, liver or kidney cancer. The specimen was CD4+ or CD8+ T cells sorted from blood, collected in a trial of the OX40 agonist ivuxolimab. CDR3 region: CSVALAGRPTYNEQFF. The CDR3 DNA sequence: TGCAGCGTTGCACTAGCGGGGAGACCCACCTACAATGAGCAGTTCTTC.